The 17 T cell receptor beta chains reported below all come from one sample, sequenced in a study of T cell responses to AZD1222 COVID-19 vaccine. Clones were read by immunoSEQ multiplex PCR, and TCRdb kept only the in-frame ones, dropping some. The data contain over 150,000 clones, about nine tenths of them seen just once; the ten biggest clones take up approximately 3.4%. The material sequenced was peripheral blood, taken 28 days after the second AZD1222 dose. The source of these receptors is an adult who received the AZD1222 COVID-19 vaccine.

The chain carries TRBV5-1 and TRBJ1-1, with no clear D. The CDR3 extends over 14 amino acids. The V end lost 4 bases, the J end lost 0 bases, and 10 bases lay between the germline ends. Germline V CDR1 and CDR2: SGHRS, YFSETQ. The CDR3 DNA follows: TGCGCCAGCAGCGTAGGGTACATGAACACTGAAGCTTTCTTT. This sequence encodes CASSVGYMNTEAFF.

CDR3: CASSPTPGNKNIQYF. CDR3 DNA: TGTGCCAGCAGCCCGACTCCGGGAAACAAAAACATTCAGTACTTC. This chain connects TRBV28 to TRBJ2-4; TRBD2 might be the D (5 bases). This CDR3 comprises 15 residues. From germline, CDR1 is MDHEN and CDR2 SYDVKM. V gave up 6 bases and J gave up 3 bases, with 15 bases separating them.

J is TRBJ2-1 and V is TRBV24-1; 10 nucleotides line up with TRBD2. The germline CDR1 and CDR2 sequences are KGHDR and SFDVKD. V dropped 3 bases and J dropped 6; count of bases not matched to a gene: 4. The CDR3 spans 15 residues. The CDR3 protein is CATSDRSGRVNEQFF. DNA for the CDR3: TGTGCCACCAGTGATAGAAGCGGGAGGGTCAATGAGCAGTTCTTC.

The gene calls are TRBV29-1 and TRBJ2-1; D ambiguous. Per germline, CDR1 SQVTM and CDR2 ANQGSEA. CDR3 length: 10 amino acids. V shed 7 bases and J shed 4 bases, with 5 bases lying between them. CDR3: CSGRYNEQFF. The CDR3 nucleotides read TGCAGCGGGCGTTACAATGAGCAGTTCTTC.

The V gene is TRBV5-1, the J gene TRBJ2-7; 10 bases align to TRBD2. With V trimmed by 4 bases and J by 2 bases, 9 bases remained unmatched. CDR1 and CDR2 from the germline V gene are SGHRS and YFSETQ. The CDR3 covers 16 residues. The CDR3 DNA reads as TGCGCCAGCAGCCCCGAAAGCGGGAGGGCCCCCTACGAGCAGTACTTC. Protein: CASSPESGRAPYEQYF.

CDR3 nucleotides: TGTGCCAGCAGCTTGGCGGAGTTCCCAACCAAAAACATTCAGTACTTC. It encodes CASSLAEFPTKNIQYF. The chain uses TRBV5-4 and TRBJ2-4; D gene uncertain. CDR1 is SGHNT, CDR2 YYREEE, per germline (reference sequence). The V gene lost 0 bases and the J gene lost 2 bases, with 12 bases spanning the gap. CDR3 size: 16 residues.

The chain couples TRBV7-3 to TRBJ2-5; D uncertain. Germline CDR1 is SGHTA and CDR2 is FQGTGA. With 5 bases removed from V and 1 base from J, the gap between germline ends came to 14 bases. The CDR3 sequence is 15 residues long. CDR3 nucleotide sequence: TGTGCCAGCAGCCGAACCCGGAACAGCCAAGAGACCCAGTACTTC. It yields the protein CASSRTRNSQETQYF.

The CDR3: CASRIASETYEQYF. In nucleotides, the CDR3 is TGTGCCAGCAGGATAGCTAGCGAAACCTACGAGCAGTACTTC. The rearrangement links TRBV2 to TRBJ2-7; D may be TRBD2 (6 bases). V lost 6 bases to trimming and J lost 2 bases, with 14 bases between them. Per the germline V gene, CDR1 is SNHLY and CDR2 is FYNNEI. There are 14 residues in the CDR3.

This rearrangement joins TRBV28 to TRBJ2-1; 7 positions agree with TRBD2. Germline V CDR1 and CDR2: MDHEN, SYDVKM. V shed 2 bases and J 6 bases; nucleotides not matched to a gene: 10. CDR3 size: 16 residues. CDR3 in amino acids: CASSLGGSSGGNEQFF. For the CDR3, the DNA is TGTGCCAGCAGTTTAGGGGGGTCTAGCGGAGGCAATGAGCAGTTCTTC.

This chain uses TRBV2 with TRBJ1-2, with 8 positions matching TRBD1. This CDR3 has 18 amino acids. Germline V gene data show CDR1 as SNHLY and CDR2 as FYNNEI. Germline trimming cut 6 bases from V and 5 bases from J; bases unmatched to any gene: 20. CDR3 DNA: TGTGCCAGCAGCGAATTTTTTGCCGACAGGGGAGAGAAGTATGGCTACACCTTC. Its translation: CASSEFFADRGEKYGYTF.

This chain connects TRBV6-5 to TRBJ2-7; D is ambiguous. Germline V lookup: CDR1 MNHEY, CDR2 SVGAGI. V lost 6 bases and J 4 bases, leaving 19 bases between the germline ends. The CDR3 extends over 15 amino acids. Here the CDR3 reads CASRHETPPSYEQYF. The CDR3 DNA reads as TGTGCCAGCAGACACGAGACTCCCCCAAGTTACGAGCAGTACTTC.

This chain connects TRBV25-1 to TRBJ1-1; possibly TRBD1 for D (6 bases). The CDR3 is made up of 14 amino acids. The germline V gene encodes CDR1 MGHDK and CDR2 SYGVNS. The V gene lost 7 bases and the J gene lost 5 bases, with 17 bases spanning the gap. CDR3 bases: TGTGCCAGCACCGCACAGGGTTCGGGGACTGAAGCTTTCTTT. It specifies CASTAQGSGTEAFF. Full variable domain (remainder filled in from reference TRBV25-1 and TRBJ1-1): EADIYQTPRYLVIGTGKKITLECSQTMGHDKMYWYQQDPGMELHLIHYSYGVNSTEKGDLSSESTVSRIRTEHFPLTLESARPSHTSQYLCASTAQGSGTEAFFGQGTRLTVV.

The rearrangement links TRBV9 to TRBJ1-2; the D is unclear. Germline V CDR1 and CDR2: SGDLS, YYNGEE. The length of the CDR3 is 14 residues. Trimming cost V 6 bases and J 4 bases, with 16 bases left between them. The CDR3 loop reads CASTPTGSPYGYTF. In DNA, the CDR3 is TGTGCCAGCACCCCAACGGGGTCCCCCTATGGCTACACCTTC.

The chain couples TRBV28 to TRBJ2-3; 7 nucleotides agree with TRBD2. This CDR3 is built from 17 residues. Germline CDR1 reads MDHEN; CDR2 reads SYDVKM. V was pared by 5 bases and J by 0 bases, with 11 bases of the junction left unmatched. The CDR3 DNA is TGTGCCAGCAGTCCCCACTTCGGGGGGACCAGCACAGATACGCAGTATTTT. Encoded protein: CASSPHFGGTSTDTQYF.

This chain connects TRBV28 to TRBJ2-1, with TRBD2 identical over 14 bases. The CDR3 runs 15 residues. CDR1 and CDR2 (germline): MDHEN, SYDVKM. V lost 7 bases to trimming and J lost 6 bases; unmatched junction nucleotides: 5. DNA for the CDR3: TGTGCCAGCATTTCGACTAGCGGGAGGGGCAATGAGCAGTTCTTC. Translating gives CASISTSGRGNEQFF.

Comments on this clone: Other DNA sequences in the sample encode the same CDR3. The gene calls are TRBV28 and TRBJ1-6; D might be TRBD1 (5 bases). The germline gives CDR1 MDHEN, CDR2 SYDVKM. CDR3 length: 15 residues. The V end lost 5 bases, the J end lost 2 bases, and 10 bases lay between the germline ends. The CDR3 loop reads CASSPRGTYNSPLHF. The CDR3 nucleotides read TGTGCCAGCAGTCCTCGGGGGACCTATAATTCACCCCTCCACTTT.

The chain uses TRBV25-1 and TRBJ1-2; the D is unclear. CDR1 is MGHDK, CDR2 SYGVNS, per germline. Trimming left V 3 bases short and J 4 bases short, with 6 bases between. The CDR3 is 12 amino acids. CDR3 sequence: CASSDRSYGYTF. The CDR3 coding sequence is TGTGCCAGCAGTGATAGGTCCTATGGCTACACCTTC.